These 15 T cell receptor beta chains were all obtained from the same sample, sequenced in a study of technical replicates of blood from a handful of donors. Generated by immunoSEQ multiplex PCR, the TCRdb table keeps only in-frame clones and is missing some. The sample has more than 65,000 clones; about 95% are singletons. The sequencing sample was made of T cells isolated from PBMCs. These TCRs come from a human donor in good health.

The V and J genes are TRBV5-1 and TRBJ2-7, with 7 bases matching TRBD1. The CDR3 is made up of 15 amino acids. Germline CDR1 SGHRS, CDR2 YFSETQ. J gave up 0 bases and V 5 bases, and 8 bases lay outside the gene matches. Here the CDR3 reads CASRPGQASSYEQYF. CDR3 bases: TGCGCCAGCAGACCCGGACAGGCGAGCTCCTACGAGCAGTACTTC.

The rearrangement uses TRBV11-2 and TRBJ2-2; 8 bases are shared with TRBD2. The V gene's germline CDR1 is SGHAT and CDR2 FQNNGV. This CDR3 region has 17 residues. Unmatched junction bases numbered 14, after V lost 6 bases and J lost 5 bases. The DNA for the CDR3 is TGTGCCAGCAGGATTCTGGCCTCTCGGGGGGGAACCGGGGAGCTGTTTTTT. Its protein is CASRILASRGGTGELFF.

This chain connects TRBV15 to TRBJ2-7; 10 bases line up with TRBD1. Germline CDR1 LNHNV, CDR2 YYDKDF (reference sequence). The CDR3 has 14 residues. The ends lost 5 bases at V and 13 bases at J; junction bases unmatched: 14. CDR3 nucleotides: TGTGCCACCAGCTCCCCGGGACAGGGGATCGGGTCCTACTTC. Translating it yields CATSSPGQGIGSYF.

The chain carries TRBV14 and TRBJ1-2; possible D gene TRBD1, 6 bases. The V end lost 3 bases, the J end lost 6 bases, and 17 bases lay between the germline ends. CDR3 size: 15 residues. Germline V lookup: CDR1 SGHDN, CDR2 FVKESK. In DNA, the CDR3 is TGTGCCAGCAGCCAGCAGAGGTACAGGGTTGATGGCTACACCTTC. Translating gives CASSQQRYRVDGYTF. The variable domain in full, with the rest retrieved from reference TRBV14 and TRBJ1-2, is EAGVTQFPSHSVIEKGQTVTLRCDPISGHDNLYWYRRVMGKEIKFLLHFVKESKQDESGMPNNRFLAERTGGTYSTLKVQPAELEDSGVYFCASSQQRYRVDGYTFGSGTRLTVV.

Here the CDR3 reads CASSPPLRGGPNSYEQYF. The CDR3 DNA follows: TGTGCCAGCAGCCCTCCCCTACGAGGCGGGCCTAATTCCTACGAGCAGTACTTC. V usage is TRBV28 and J usage is TRBJ2-7, with D possibly being TRBD2 (5 bases). From germline, CDR1 is MDHEN and CDR2 SYDVKM. The ends were cut back, 6 bases at V and 1 base at J, with 25 bases in the middle. This CDR3 is 18 amino acids long.

V is TRBV7-9 and J is TRBJ2-7; D may be TRBD2 (6 bases). CDR1 and CDR2 (germline): SEHNR, FQNEAQ (reference sequence). The ends were cut back, 3 bases at V and 4 bases at J, with 13 bases in the middle. The length of the CDR3 is 14 residues. CDR3 in amino acids: CASSFGGRRYEQYF. CDR3 DNA: TGTGCCAGCAGCTTTGGGGGGAGACGGTACGAGCAGTACTTC.

This clone was counted a single time. The rearrangement links TRBV6-5 to TRBJ1-1; tentatively, D is TRBD1 (5 bases). V lost 8 bases and J 1 base, leaving 11 bases between the germline ends. The V gene's germline CDR1 is MNHEY and CDR2 SVGAGI. This CDR3 comprises 13 residues. CDR3 loop: CASGQGANTEAFF. The CDR3 DNA reads as TGTGCCAGCGGGCAGGGCGCGAACACTGAAGCTTTCTTT.

This chain links TRBV5-8 with TRBJ2-5; D may be TRBD2 (6 bases). Trimming pared 5 bases from V and 3 bases from J, leaving 11 bases between. Per the germline V gene, CDR1 is SGHTS and CDR2 is YDEGEE. The CDR3 totals 13 residues. The chain's CDR3 is CASRRRGEETQYF. CDR3 sequence (DNA): TGTGCCAGCAGGCGGAGGGGAGAAGAGACCCAGTACTTC.

This clone was detected only once. The chain uses TRBV2 and TRBJ1-2; 7 bases agree with TRBD1. This CDR3 has 14 amino acids. Losses at the gene ends were 5 bases for V and 4 bases for J; bases not matched to a gene: 7. In germline, CDR1 is SNHLY, CDR2 FYNNEI. The CDR3 DNA sequence: TGTGCCAGCAGTAAAGGGGGCCTGGGCTATGGCTACACCTTC. Its translation is CASSKGGLGYGYTF.

The chain carries TRBV5-1 and TRBJ2-5, with a tentative D call TRBD1 (6 bases). In germline, CDR1 is SGHRS, CDR2 YFSETQ. The CDR3 runs 15 residues. The ends were cut back, 0 bases at V and 1 base at J, with 10 bases in the middle. DNA for the CDR3: TGCGCCAGCAGCTTGGGGACAGTACTCCAAGAGACCCAGTACTTC. It codes for CASSLGTVLQETQYF.

This chain connects TRBV11-2 to TRBJ1-1; possibly TRBD1 for D (5 bases). The V and J ends lost 4 bases and 1 base respectively, with 10 bases between them. Germline V gene data show CDR1 as SGHAT and CDR2 as FQNNGV. There are 14 residues in the CDR3. The CDR3 nucleotides read TGTGCCAGCAGCTGGGGCGGCGAGAACACTGAAGCTTTCTTT. Translation: CASSWGGENTEAFF.

This sequence joins TRBV5-1 and TRBJ1-1, with a weak D call TRBD1 (5 bases). Between the trimmed V and J ends, which lost 2 bases and 1 base, there was a span of 6 bases. This CDR3 has 13 amino acids. Per the germline V gene, CDR1 is SGHRS and CDR2 is YFSETQ. The CDR3 sequence: CASSFTGNTEAFF. In DNA, the CDR3 is TGCGCCAGCAGCTTCACAGGGAACACTGAAGCTTTCTTT.

In its sample, this clone was seen a few times. This chain links TRBV14 with TRBJ1-1; the D gene is possibly TRBD1 (6 bases). The ends were cut back, 3 bases at V and 4 bases at J, with 18 bases in the middle. The CDR3 consists of 16 residues. Germline V gives CDR1 SGHDN, CDR2 FVKESK. The CDR3 loop is CASSQDRDMYTTEAFF. CDR3 nucleotide sequence: TGTGCCAGCAGCCAGGATCGGGACATGTACACCACTGAAGCTTTCTTT. Together with reference TRBV14 and TRBJ1-1, the CDR3 gives the full variable domain: EAGVTQFPSHSVIEKGQTVTLRCDPISGHDNLYWYRRVMGKEIKFLLHFVKESKQDESGMPNNRFLAERTGGTYSTLKVQPAELEDSGVYFCASSQDRDMYTTEAFFGQGTRLTVV.

This clone was observed a single time. The chain has TRBV7-2 and TRBJ2-3, with D hard to call. The CDR3 length is 13 residues. Trimming removed 2 bases at V and 7 bases at J, with 10 bases between. The germline V gene has CDR1 SGHTA and CDR2 FQGNSA. The CDR3 reads CASSLQATHTQYF. Here the CDR3 DNA reads TGTGCCAGCAGCTTACAAGCGACCCATACGCAGTATTTT.

The chain carries TRBV5-1 and TRBJ2-5; no clear D gene. The V end was cut by 6 bases, the J end by 1 base, with 7 bases between. Germline V gene lookup returns CDR1 SGHRS and CDR2 YFSETQ. The CDR3 contains 12 residues. The CDR3 bases are TGCGCCAGCACTCTAACCCAAGAGACCCAGTACTTC. It yields the protein CASTLTQETQYF. The variable domain in full, completed from reference TRBV5-1 and TRBJ2-5, reads KAGVTQTPRYLIKTRGQQVTLSCSPISGHRSVSWYQQTPGQGLQFLFEYFSETQRNKGNFPGRFSGRQFSNSRSEMNVSTLELGDSALYLCASTLTQETQYFGPGTRLLVL.